This TCR beta chain was documented in a study of T cells after yellow fever vaccination. Study-level findings and limits: A weaker but faster secondary response was observed, peaking on day 5 versus 15.

TCRdb re-derived calls from the 5' RACE reads in MiXCR, one entry per CDR3 protein. Of hundreds of thousands of distinct CDR3 sequences listed, about 9.5% are singletons. In germline, CDR1 is SGHRS, CDR2 YFSETQ. The CDR3 contains 16 residues. V trimming: 4 bases; J trimming: 3 bases; junction bases outside the gene matches: 10. This clonotype was seen ten or more times. No antigen is known for it. The sequence came from a man aged 18 to 30 who received the YFV17D yellow fever vaccine. The gene calls are TRBV5-1 and TRBJ2-3, with TRBD2 matching 8 bases. This specimen was PBMCs, taken on the day of the first yellow fever vaccination. The chain's CDR3 is CASSPGGARWTDTQYF. In DNA, the CDR3 is TGCGCCAGCAGCCCCGGGGGGGCCCGGTGGACAGATACGCAGTATTTT.